The rows below give T cell receptor beta chains drawn from one sample of a study of CD8+CD57+ T cells in acquired aplastic anemia. TCRdb reprocessed the reads via MiXCR and lists one record per CDR3 protein. There are about 150,000 distinct CDR3 sequences in the sample; approximately 52% occur only once, and 12% lies in the top ten. The sample taken for sequencing was sorted CD4+, CD8+, or CD8+CD57+ T cells (not recorded which) from PBMCs. These receptor sequences come from a human donor with aplastic anemia. CDR3s include the opening cysteine and the closing phenylalanine or tryptophan. The D gene is left open where the match is weak. Some rows have no size entry. The others give once, few or many, or a class for an expanded clone.

>TRBD2|TRBV20-1|-|TRBJ2-3
CSAARGVGGTDTQYF
TGCAGTGCGGCCCGGGGGGTCGGGGGCACAGATACGCAGTATTTT
>TRBD1|TRBV9|-|TRBJ1-6
CASSGPRTGGSPLHF
TGTGCCAGCAGCGGGCCTCGGACAGGGGGTTCACCCCTCCACTTT
>-|TRBV2|-|TRBJ1-1
CASSGETEAFF
TGTGCCAGCAGTGGGGAGACTGAAGCTTTCTTT
>-|TRBV2|-|TRBJ2-3
CASSEASTDTQYF
TGTGCCAGCAGTGAGGCCAGCACAGATACGCAGTATTTT
>-|TRBV7-8|many|TRBJ1-4
CASSLGSISRFNEKLFF
TGTGCCAGCAGCTTAGGTAGCATATCCCGCTTTAATGAAAAACTGTTTTTT
>TRBD2|TRBV20-1|few|TRBJ2-3
CSARGTITDTQYF
TGCAGTGCTAGGGGGACTATCACAGATACGCAGTATTTT
>-|TRBV4-1|many|TRBJ1-1
CASSQDRARASEAFF
TGCGCCAGCAGCCAAGATCGAGCCAGGGCGTCTGAAGCTTTCTTT
>TRBD1|TRBV19|-|TRBJ2-5
CASSIPGTEKTQYF
TGTGCCAGTAGTATTCCCGGGACAGAGAAGACCCAGTACTTC
>TRBD1|TRBV29-1|-|TRBJ1-2
CSVGTGGAKGYTF
TGCAGCGTTGGTACAGGGGGCGCGAAGGGCTACACCTTC
>-|TRBV11-3|-|TRBJ1-6
CASRLRGPSSPLHF
TGTGCCAGCAGACTGAGGGGCCCTAGTTCACCCCTCCACTTT
>-|TRBV24-1|-|TRBJ2-2
CATSDAGVETGELFF
TGTGCCACCAGTGATGCAGGGGTTGAGACCGGGGAGCTGTTTTTT
>-|TRBV9|many|TRBJ2-1
CASSSRRGGQEQFF
TGTGCCAGCAGCTCTCGGCGGGGTGGCCAAGAGCAGTTCTTC
>-|TRBV4-2|few|TRBJ1-5
CASSQDAGEGNQLQHF
TGTGCCAGCAGCCAAGATGCCGGAGAGGGCAATCAGCTCCAGCATTTT
>TRBD2|TRBV20-1|few|TRBJ2-5
CSTLAGLETQYF
TGCAGTACACTAGCGGGATTAGAGACCCAGTACTTC
>-|TRBV2|many|TRBJ1-5
CASSGLQGPNQPQHF
TGTGCCAGCAGTGGCCTCCAGGGGCCCAATCAGCCCCAGCATTTT
>TRBD1|TRBV9|many|TRBJ1-6
CASSTVGDRARGVPLHF
TGTGCCAGCAGCACTGTCGGGGACAGGGCCAGAGGCGTACCCCTCCACTTT
>TRBD2|TRBV19|-|TRBJ2-5
CASTYSGTTQETQYF
TGTGCCAGTACCTATAGCGGGACTACGCAAGAGACCCAGTACTTC
>-|TRBV19|many|TRBJ2-5
CASSIADLETQYF
TGTGCCAGTAGTATAGCGGATCTGGAGACCCAGTACTTC
>TRBD2|TRBV12-3/TRBV12-4|-|TRBJ2-7
CASSLVWGGGAAGEQYF
TGTGCCAGCAGTTTAGTTTGGGGCGGGGGTGCTGCTGGGGAGCAGTACTTC
>TRBD1|TRBV2|-|TRBJ2-7
CASSDRGHEQYF
TGTGCCAGCAGTGATAGGGGGCACGAGCAGTACTTC
>TRBD1|TRBV19|-|TRBJ1-4
CASSQGTGLNEKLFF
TGTGCCAGTAGTCAGGGGACAGGGCTCAATGAAAAACTGTTTTTC
>-|TRBV15|-|TRBJ2-7
CATSTDAGAPSYEQYF
TGTGCCACCAGCACTGACGCAGGGGCGCCCTCCTACGAGCAGTACTTC
>-|TRBV13|-|TRBJ1-1
CATHLEGQLNTEAFF
TGTGCCACCCACTTAGAGGGACAACTGAACACTGAAGCTTTCTTT
>-|TRBV19|-|TRBJ1-6
CASSQGEDNSPLHF
TGTGCCAGTAGCCAGGGTGAAGATAATTCACCCCTCCACTTT
>-|TRBV7-9|-|TRBJ1-2
CASSLNLRGYTF
TGTGCCAGCAGCTTGAATCTTCGGGGCTACACCTTC
>TRBD1|TRBV11-2|-|TRBJ1-2
CASSSTQGANYGYTF
TGTGCCAGCAGCTCTACACAGGGGGCCAACTATGGCTACACCTTC
>-|TRBV18|-|TRBJ1-3
CASSPVLPGLTGNTIYF
TGTGCCAGCTCACCTGTGTTGCCGGGTCTAACTGGAAACACCATATATTTT
>-|TRBV20-1|-|TRBJ2-5
CSARLLAQETQYF
TGCAGTGCTAGACTCCTAGCCCAAGAGACCCAGTACTTC